The clone carrying this T cell receptor (beta chain) was detected a few times. V was clipped by 0 bases and J by 5 bases, with 9 bases between them. The CDR3 length is 13 residues. The germline gives CDR1 SGDLS, CDR2 YYNGEE. TCRdb fed the 5' RACE reads into MiXCR, producing one record per CDR3 protein. The sample yields approximately 150,000 distinct CDR3 sequences, roughly 6.3% seen once. These data originate in a study of T-cell memory formation after mild COVID-19. The sequence was collected from an adult woman who had mild COVID-19 (a few samples of this study predate the infection). Cell type and time point are not known. The chain joins TRBV9 to TRBJ2-7, with D hard to call. The sample taken for sequencing was PBMCs or a T cell subset sorted from them (not recorded which). The CDR3 coding sequence is TGTGCCAGCAGCGTAGAGGGATGGGACGAGCAGTACTTC. Amino acids: CASSVEGWDEQYF. Full variable domain (rest looked up from reference TRBV9 and TRBJ2-7): DSGVTQTPKHLITATGQRVTLRCSPRSGDLSVYWYQQSLDQGLQFLIQYYNGEERAKGNILERFSAQQFPDLHSELNLSSLELGDSALYFCASSVEGWDEQYFGPGTRLTVT.